This T cell receptor beta chain comes out of a study of cytomegalovirus exposure and HLA in healthy donors. On this clone itself: No antigen is known for it.

Unmatched junction bases numbered 2, after V lost 0 bases and J lost 1 base. The CDR3 extends over 16 amino acids. Germline V gene sequence: CDR1 SGHTA, CDR2 FQGNSA. PCR amplification relied on 60 Vbeta primers (plus 13 Jbeta primers). TCRdb's table, derived via immunoSEQ multiplex PCR, lists solely in-frame clones and lacks some. The repertoire includes about 160,000 clones, 73% of them detected once, and 1.5% to 2% sits in the top ten. Study conclusions and caveats: The later analysis indicated that the majority of CMV-associated TCR beta chains appeared HLA-restricted. The classifier was said to identify cytomegalovirus status with high specificity and sensitivity. In a later analysis, a missense DCLRE1C variant was linked to TCR beta V- and J-gene trimming.

Sequenced input: PBMCs. J is TRBJ1-3 and V is TRBV7-2; 8 bases line up with TRBD1. This sequence originates from a woman in her late teens or twenties in good health and CMV-seronegative. The CDR3 reads CASSLAQGASGNTIYF. CDR3 DNA sequence: TGTGCCAGCAGCTTAGCGCAGGGGGCGTCTGGAAACACCATATATTTT.